The clone carrying this T cell receptor beta chain turned up a few times. Its matching antigen is unknown. Germline CDR1 reads SGHRS; CDR2 reads YFSETQ. The V and J ends lost 3 bases and 2 bases respectively, with 6 bases between them. The CDR3 has 12 amino acids. Primed by a sample-barcoded 5' primer and a J-beta primer mix, a second PCR proceeded for about 7 to 11 cycles. TCRdb used MiXCR to reprocess the 5' RACE reads, holding one entry per CDR3 protein. The repertoire consists of 1.5 million to 2 million distinct CDR3 sequences, with about 50% occurring once and the leading ten covering around 2.1%. Researchers isolated at least 6.5 million PBMCs per sample. The sample is drawn from a study of blood T cells in healthy people across ages. Study results and limitations: CMV status of donors was not determined, possibly confounding expanded clonotype changes. TCR beta diversity correlated strongly with naive T cell percentage. Conclusively comparing naive with antigen-experienced cells was impossible with unsorted PBMCs.

The V call is TRBV5-1, the J call TRBJ2-7; D gene ambiguous. Sequencing was performed on blood. The source of this sequence is a woman aged 35 to 49 in good health. CDR3 protein: CASSSETYEQYF. The CDR3, as DNA: TGCGCCAGCAGCTCAGAAACCTACGAGCAGTACTTC.